The 17 T cell receptor beta chains in this list originate from one sample, sequenced in a study of blood T cell repertoires in COVID-19. The protocol was immunoSEQ multiplex PCR, while the TCRdb copy is restricted to in-frame clones and leaves out a portion. Counted here are fewer than 500,000 clones, 70% to 90% occurring once; the ten biggest clones make up 0.7% to 1%. Sequenced sample: peripheral blood. The source is a man between 18 and 35 years old with COVID-19, enrolled during active disease.

The genes are TRBV27 and TRBJ2-7, with D maybe TRBD2 (6 bases). The CDR3 contains 15 residues. Trimming removed 4 bases at V and 3 bases at J, with 16 bases between. Germline values: CDR1 MNHEY, CDR2 SMNVEV (reference sequence). CDR3 coding DNA: TGTGCCAGCAGTTCCCTAGGAGGGAGTCACTACGAGCAGTACTTC. As protein: CASSSLGGSHYEQYF.

This clone was found once. The chain carries TRBV27 and TRBJ2-2; the D gene is possibly TRBD1 (6 bases). The germline V gene has CDR1 MNHEY and CDR2 SMNVEV (reference sequence). With 7 bases removed from V and 6 bases from J, the gap between germline ends came to 12 bases. CDR3 length: 13 amino acids. The CDR3 bases are TGTGCCAGCAAATATTACAGGGCCGGGGAGCTGTTTTTT. Translated, it gives CASKYYRAGELFF.

Here the CDR3 DNA reads TGCAGCGCCGGACAGGGGATCGAGACCCAGTACTTC. This encodes CSAGQGIETQYF. V usage is TRBV29-1 and J usage is TRBJ2-5, with 9 bases fitting TRBD1. Germline CDR1 SQVTM, CDR2 ANQGSEA. The junction had 5 bases not matched to a gene; V was cut back by 7 bases and J by 5 bases. The CDR3 is 12 residues long.

The gene calls are TRBV15 and TRBJ1-4, with TRBD1 as a possible D gene (6 bases). V gave up 5 bases and J gave up 4 bases, with 14 bases separating them. Germline V gene sequence: CDR1 LNHNV, CDR2 YYDKDF (reference sequence). This CDR3 comprises 15 residues. The CDR3 is CATSQNREGNEKLFF. CDR3 bases: TGTGCCACCAGCCAGAACAGGGAGGGTAATGAAAAACTGTTTTTT.

The count of this clone is one. The rearrangement uses TRBV27 and TRBJ2-7, with D perhaps matching TRBD2 (5 bases). CDR3 length: 15 amino acids. Trimming left V 5 bases short and J 2 bases short, with 16 bases between. Germline CDR1 reads MNHEY; CDR2 reads SMNVEV (reference sequence). The CDR3 here is CASSLGSTTAYEQYF. The CDR3 bases are TGTGCCAGCAGTCTTGGATCGACTACCGCCTACGAGCAGTACTTC.

This clone came up many times. The gene calls are TRBV3-1 (or the pseudogene TRBV3-2) and TRBJ2-7, with 8 bases that match TRBD1. The CDR3 has 14 amino acids. The J segment lost 0 bases and the V segment lost 4 bases, leaving 2 bases of the junction unmatched. The germline V gene encodes CDR1 LGHDT and CDR2 YNNKEL (reference sequence). CDR3 loop: CASSRRGRSYEQYF. CDR3 in DNA: TGTGCCAGCAGCCGCAGGGGGCGCTCCTACGAGCAGTACTTC.

This chain joins TRBV5-8 and TRBJ2-7; a possible D gene is TRBD2 (5 bases). The CDR3 contains 13 residues. Germline lookup yields CDR1 SGHTS and CDR2 YDEGEE. The V gene lost 5 bases and the J gene lost 4 bases, with 13 bases spanning the gap. In DNA form, the CDR3 reads TGTGCCAGCAGTTTCGGACTTCGATACGAGCAGTACTTC. Translating gives CASSFGLRYEQYF.

The chain has TRBV3-1 (or the pseudogene TRBV3-2) and TRBJ1-5; D remains ambiguous. Germline CDR1 LGHDT, CDR2 YNNKEL (reference sequence). The V end was cut by 1 base, the J end by 3 bases, with 7 bases between. The CDR3 is 14 amino acids. The CDR3 loop reads CASSQVSSNQPQHF. The CDR3 nucleotides are TGTGCCAGCAGCCAAGTTTCGTCCAATCAGCCCCAGCATTTT.

V is TRBV11-2 and J is TRBJ2-1, with TRBD2 matching 14 bases. Trimming cost V 5 bases and J 8 bases; bases outside gene matches: 5. Germline lookup yields CDR1 SGHAT and CDR2 FQNNGV. This CDR3 contains 15 residues. DNA of the CDR3: TGTGCCAGCAGCCCGGGGACTAGCGGGAGTCATGAGCAGTTCTTC. Protein: CASSPGTSGSHEQFF.

V gene TRBV18 combines with J gene TRBJ1-2; 7 nucleotides agree with TRBD1. CDR3 length: 15 amino acids. V lost 6 bases and J lost 7; bases outside the gene matches: 14. Germline V lookup: CDR1 KGHSH, CDR2 LQKENI. CDR3 protein: CASSTRQGELSGYTF. DNA of the CDR3: TGTGCCAGCTCTACGAGGCAGGGGGAATTGAGTGGCTACACCTTC.

The V gene is TRBV4-2, the J gene TRBJ1-5; D is possibly TRBD1 (5 bases). Germline CDR1 reads LGHNA; CDR2 reads YNFKEQ. The V end was cut by 0 bases, the J end by 2 bases, with 14 bases between. CDR3 length equals 17 residues. CDR3 protein: CASSQDAGRQGNQPQHF. The CDR3 bases are TGTGCCAGCAGCCAAGATGCGGGGCGGCAGGGCAATCAGCCCCAGCATTTT.

V gene TRBV11-2 combines with J gene TRBJ1-2; no firm D call. The germline V and J ends were trimmed by 4 bases and 8 bases, with 26 bases remaining between them. The CDR3 sequence is 17 residues long. The germline V gene encodes CDR1 SGHAT and CDR2 FQNNGV. Here the CDR3 DNA reads TGTGCCAGCAGCTCCTCGACACATCCCAGAGGGTCATACGGCTACACCTTC. Translating gives CASSSSTHPRGSYGYTF.

This clone appeared once. The V gene is TRBV29-1, the J gene TRBJ1-1, with D unresolved. This CDR3 is 14 amino acids long. Trimming took 4 bases from V and 4 from J, leaving 16 bases between them. CDR1 is SQVTM and CDR2 is ANQGSEA in the germline V gene. CDR3 coding DNA: TGCAGCGTTGGCGGGGAGCCCTCCTTCACTGAAGCTTTCTTT. This translates into CSVGGEPSFTEAFF.

The DNA of the CDR3 is TGCAGCGCAAAAGGGACTAGCGTCTCCGGGGAGCTGTTTTTT. This codes for CSAKGTSVSGELFF. The chain joins TRBV29-1 to TRBJ2-2; 10 bases are a match to TRBD2. Germline assignment: CDR1 SQVTM and CDR2 ANQGSEA. The CDR3 sequence is 14 residues long. V was clipped by 7 bases and J by 6 bases; unmatched bases: 8.

The chain combines TRBV29-1 with TRBJ2-1; 14 bases agree with TRBD2. The CDR3 has 18 residues. V lost 1 base, J lost 0 bases, and 5 bases stayed unmatched. Germline V gene data show CDR1 as SQVTM and CDR2 as ANQGSEA. CDR3 DNA sequence: TGCAGCGTTGAAGCGACTAGCGGGGGGGGGCACTCCTACAATGAGCAGTTCTTC. Translation gives CSVEATSGGGHSYNEQFF.

V and J are TRBV10-3 and TRBJ2-1, with D possibly TRBD1 on 5 matching bases. This CDR3 has 13 residues. Germline CDR1 is ENHRY and CDR2 is SYGVKD. The V gene lost 3 bases and the J gene lost 5 bases, with 8 bases spanning the gap. The CDR3 DNA is TGTGCCATCAGTGAAGAGACAGACAATGAGCAGTTCTTC. This encodes CAISEETDNEQFF.

This rearrangement joins TRBV5-1 to TRBJ2-1; possibly TRBD2 for D (6 bases). Trimming took 0 bases from V and 4 from J, leaving 11 bases between them. The CDR3 contains 15 residues. CDR1 is SGHRS and CDR2 is YFSETQ in the germline V gene. Here the CDR3 reads CASSLVASVYNEQFF. DNA of the CDR3: TGCGCCAGCAGCTTGGTGGCTAGCGTTTACAATGAGCAGTTCTTC.